This T cell receptor beta chain was recorded in a study of blood T cell repertoires in COVID-19. Assay used: immunoSEQ multiplex PCR; TCRdb lists only in-frame clones, some missing. The table records about 220,000 clones, 65% to 85% of them present only once. The CDR3 runs to 13 residues. Germline CDR1 reads LGHDT; CDR2 reads YNNKEL (reference sequence). Between the trimmed V and J ends, which lost 1 base and 8 bases, there was a span of 11 bases. The TCR comes from a woman in her sixties or seventies who had recovered from COVID-19. The rearrangement joins TRBV3-1 (or the pseudogene TRBV3-2) to TRBJ1-2, with no clear D. Material: PBMCs or T cells enriched from blood (not recorded which). The CDR3 DNA is TGTGCCAGCAGCCAAGTAAGCGAAGAAGGCTACACCTTC. Translated, it gives CASSQVSEEGYTF.